The clone carrying this TCR beta chain has more than one count but fewer than ten. Its antigen remains unidentified. This specimen belongs to a study of beta chain features in type 1 diabetes. Study-wide context: Cell yields, gender and age were comparable in patients and healthy donors. Study outcomes and limitations: Shorter templates may be favored by PCR, equally so in patients and controls.

Germline V lookup: CDR1 SGHNT, CDR2 YYREEE (reference sequence). Trimming pared 4 bases from V and 4 bases from J, leaving 17 bases between. The CDR3 runs 15 residues. Central memory, naive, regulatory and stem cell-like memory CD4+ cells were sorted by CD45RO/CCR7/CD25/CD127/CD95/CD27. Expressed TCRB transcripts were sequenced because the isolated RNA had all been reverse transcribed beforehand. It was found that naive, central memory and regulatory T cell samples averaged around 3.5 million reads. Sequencing was performed with immunoSEQ multiplex PCR; in TCRdb, only in-frame clones are kept and a portion is missing. This sample has 130,000 to 150,000 clones, with 6.9% found just once.

This TCR derives from a young woman in good health. Sequencing was done on a sample of central memory CD4+ T cells from blood. V and J are TRBV5-4 and TRBJ1-2, with D perhaps matching TRBD1 (5 bases). The CDR3 nucleotides read TGTGCCAGCAGCCTAGGGACGGGGGGGATCTATGGCTACACCTTC. This encodes CASSLGTGGIYGYTF. The complete variable domain, with remaining parts taken from reference TRBV5-4 and TRBJ1-2, reads ETGVTQSPTHLIKTRGQQVTLRCSSQSGHNTVSWYQQALGQGPQFIFQYYREEENGRGNFPPRFSGLQFPNYSSELNVNALELDDSALYLCASSLGTGGIYGYTFGSGTRLTVV.